This is a list of T cell receptor beta chains from one sample in a study of cytomegalovirus exposure and HLA in healthy donors. The protocol was immunoSEQ multiplex PCR, while the TCRdb copy is restricted to in-frame clones and leaves out a portion. The sample shows about 120,000 clones, approximately 80% of them seen only once. Sequenced input: PBMCs. The source is a man aged 30 to 45 in good health and CMV-seronegative. Both conserved end residues are part of each CDR3. The D gene is left open where the match is weak. Size is omitted from some rows. Given values are once, few, many or a class for expanded clones.

v_call,j_call,d_call,clone_size,cdr3_aa,cdr3_nt
TRBV19,TRBJ2-3,TRBD2,.,CASSPVAGYTDTQYF,TGTGCCAGTAGTCCCGTAGCGGGGTACACAGATACGCAGTATTTT
TRBV7-8,TRBJ2-3,TRBD2,.,CASSSGLAGVADTQYF,TGTGCCAGCAGCTCAGGACTAGCGGGAGTGGCAGATACGCAGTATTTT
TRBV7-9,TRBJ2-7,.,.,CASSLGPGYSYEQYF,TGTGCCAGCAGCTTAGGTCCAGGCTATTCCTACGAGCAGTACTTC
TRBV4-1,TRBJ1-2,.,.,CASSGGDWGYTF,TGCGCCAGCAGCGGAGGAGATTGGGGCTACACCTTC
TRBV5-1,TRBJ2-1,.,.,CASSPGQFAGEQFF,TGCGCCAGCAGCCCTGGTCAATTCGCGGGTGAGCAGTTCTTC
TRBV4-1,TRBJ1-5,TRBD1,.,CASSQDNRTGAHQPQHF,TGCGCCAGCAGCCAAGATAACCGGACAGGGGCCCATCAGCCCCAGCATTTT
TRBV7-6,TRBJ1-3,.,few,CASSGRVEGTGNTIYF,TGTGCCAGCAGCGGGAGGGTTGAGGGGACTGGAAACACCATATATTTT
TRBV5-1,TRBJ2-2,.,.,CASSLAYGRAEGNTGELFF,TGCGCCAGCAGCTTGGCCTATGGCAGGGCGGAGGGTAACACCGGGGAGCTGTTTTTT
TRBV5-1,TRBJ2-7,.,few,CASSSGSAYEQYF,TGCGCCAGCAGCTCAGGCTCCGCATACGAGCAGTACTTC
TRBV9,TRBJ2-5,TRBD1,once,CASSVDRGQGETQYF,TGTGCCAGCAGCGTAGACAGGGGGCAAGGGGAGACCCAGTACTTC